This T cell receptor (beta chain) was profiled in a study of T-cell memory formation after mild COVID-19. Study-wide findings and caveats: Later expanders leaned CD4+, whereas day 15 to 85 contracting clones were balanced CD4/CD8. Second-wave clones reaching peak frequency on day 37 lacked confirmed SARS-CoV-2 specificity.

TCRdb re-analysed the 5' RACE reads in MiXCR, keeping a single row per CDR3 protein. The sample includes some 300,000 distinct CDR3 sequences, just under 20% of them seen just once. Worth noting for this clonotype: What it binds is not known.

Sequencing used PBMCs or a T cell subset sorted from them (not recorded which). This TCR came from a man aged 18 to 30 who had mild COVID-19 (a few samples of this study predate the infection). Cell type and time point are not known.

As DNA, the CDR3 is TGTGCCATCAGTGATCGTGGCCAAACTAATGAAAAACTGTTTTTT. Translating gives CAISDRGQTNEKLFF. The chain couples TRBV10-3 to TRBJ1-4, with no clear D. Germline V gene data show CDR1 as ENHRY and CDR2 as SYGVKD. The V and J ends lost 3 bases and 1 base respectively, with 9 bases between them. This CDR3 region has 15 residues.